This T cell receptor beta chain appears in the sequencing data of a study of T cell repertoires in cytomegalovirus infection. This clonotype has a count of ten or more. TCRdb reanalysed the reads using MiXCR and keeps one entry per CDR3 protein. The profile covers a few hundred thousand distinct CDR3 sequences, with about a sixth appearing a single time and approximately 51% taken by the ten largest. The germline V gene encodes CDR1 SGHVS and CDR2 FNYEAQ. The V and J ends lost 8 bases and 3 bases respectively, with 14 bases between them. The CDR3 runs 14 residues. The sample consisted of CD8+ T cells from PBMCs. The origin of this receptor is a human donor in good health (CMV status not recorded). Some clones in this sample may be carry-over from other donors' samples. The chain joins TRBV7-6 to TRBJ2-1; D possibly corresponds to TRBD2 (6 bases). This chain's CDR3 is CASRPGGVYNEQFF. CDR3 nucleotide sequence: TGTGCCAGCCGCCCAGGCGGGGTCTACAATGAGCAGTTCTTC.